What follows are 26 T cell receptor beta chains derived from one specimen sequenced in a study of blood T cell repertoires in COVID-19. The method was immunoSEQ multiplex PCR; TCRdb's version includes in-frame clones alone and lacks a portion of them. The table lists 200,000 to 300,000 clones, around 85% of them singletons. The sample consisted of peripheral blood. Receptors were obtained from a man in his fifties or sixties with COVID-19, enrolled during active disease.

This chain links TRBV29-1 with TRBJ1-2; TRBD1 matches at 7 bases. The CDR3 consists of 12 residues. From germline, CDR1 is SQVTM and CDR2 ANQGSEA. The V and J ends lost 7 bases and 6 bases, in that order; junction bases with no gene match: 8. The CDR3 sequence: CSGGNRGDGYTF. DNA of the CDR3: TGCAGCGGTGGGAACAGGGGTGATGGCTACACCTTC.

This sequence joins TRBV2 and TRBJ2-7; the D gene is possibly TRBD2 (5 bases). CDR1 SNHLY and CDR2 FYNNEI come from the germline V gene. V gave up 3 bases and J gave up 0 bases, with 6 bases separating them. The CDR3 is 13 residues long. CDR3 residues: CASSEGSSYEQYF. In DNA form, the CDR3 reads TGTGCCAGCAGTGAGGGGAGCTCCTACGAGCAGTACTTC. Variable domain in full (rest from reference TRBV2 and TRBJ2-7): EPEVTQTPSHQVTQMGQEVILRCVPISNHLYFYWYRQILGQKVEFLVSFYNNEISEKSEIFDDQFSVERPDGSNFTLKIRSTKLEDSAMYFCASSEGSSYEQYFGPGTRLTVT.

The gene calls are TRBV12-3 or TRBV12-4 and TRBJ1-2; TRBD1 aligns across 8 bases. The CDR3 contains 13 residues. With V trimmed by 6 bases and J by 4 bases, 4 bases remained unmatched. The CDR3: CASSLDRVYGYTF. CDR3 in DNA: TGTGCCAGCAGCTTGGACAGGGTCTATGGCTACACCTTC.

V usage is TRBV10-3 and J usage is TRBJ1-2; no reliable D call. Germline V gene data show CDR1 as ENHRY and CDR2 as SYGVKD. The CDR3 runs to 13 residues. Trimming shortened V by 4 bases and J by 8 bases, and 14 bases separated the two germline ends. CDR3 sequence (DNA): TGTGCCATCAGTGGCGGGGTGGTTGTCGGCTACACCTTC. Residues: CAISGGVVVGYTF.

This clone came up once. This chain links TRBV5-4 with TRBJ2-2; 10 bases align to TRBD2. The junction had 2 bases not matched to a gene; V was cut back by 4 bases and J by 2 bases. Per germline, CDR1 SGHNT and CDR2 YYREEE (reference sequence). The CDR3 has 15 residues. The CDR3 DNA is TGTGCCAGCAGCCTAGCGGGGGTTAACACCGGGGAGCTGTTTTTT. Translated: CASSLAGVNTGELFF.

This clone was found once. This sequence joins TRBV14 and TRBJ2-1; TRBD2 matches 10 bases. The CDR3 totals 18 residues. Losses at the gene ends were 2 bases for V and 8 bases for J; bases not matched to a gene: 15. Germline values: CDR1 SGHDN, CDR2 FVKESK. CDR3 nucleotides: TGTGCCAGCAGCCAACTAGGGACTAGCGTGGTTTGGTTACATGAGCAGTTCTTC. Protein product: CASSQLGTSVVWLHEQFF.

This chain connects TRBV12-3 or TRBV12-4 to TRBJ1-6; D gene uncertain. Trimming left V 3 bases short and J 7 bases short, with 4 bases between. CDR3 length: 12 amino acids. The CDR3 loop is CASSFRNSPLHF. The CDR3 nucleotides read TGTGCCAGCAGTTTCAGGAATTCACCCCTCCACTTT.

This clone appeared once. The chain combines TRBV29-1 with TRBJ1-4; TRBD1 aligns across 8 bases. The J segment lost 0 bases and the V segment lost 7 bases, leaving 7 bases of the junction unmatched. This CDR3 has 15 amino acids. CDR1 SQVTM and CDR2 ANQGSEA come from the germline V gene. CDR3 in amino acids: CSAGGTGATNEKLFF. The CDR3 DNA sequence: TGCAGCGCCGGAGGGACAGGAGCAACTAATGAAAAACTGTTTTTT. The full variable domain, with the rest looked up from reference TRBV29-1 and TRBJ1-4, is SAVISQKPSRDICQRGTSLTIQCQVDSQVTMMFWYRQQPGQSLTLIATANQGSEATYESGFVIDKFPISRPNLTFSTLTVSNMSPEDSSIYLCSAGGTGATNEKLFFGSGTQLSVL.

The V and J genes are TRBV7-6 and TRBJ2-5; D perhaps matches TRBD2 (6 bases). Germline V gene lookup returns CDR1 SGHVS and CDR2 FNYEAQ. This CDR3 comprises 16 residues. Trimming pared 3 bases from V and 0 bases from J, leaving 14 bases between. CDR3 in amino acids: CASSFRRGEYQETQYF. The CDR3 DNA reads as TGTGCCAGCAGCTTTAGGCGGGGAGAGTACCAAGAGACCCAGTACTTC.

The rearrangement links TRBV7-3 to TRBJ1-5, with TRBD1 as a possible D gene (6 bases). The CDR3 totals 15 residues. Per germline, CDR1 SGHTA and CDR2 FQGTGA. Trimming pared 8 bases from V and 7 bases from J, leaving 21 bases between. The DNA for the CDR3 is TGTGCCAGCTTAAAAACCGGGACATTTGCACAGCCCCAGCATTTT. This gives the protein CASLKTGTFAQPQHF.

The chain uses TRBV7-6 and TRBJ2-6, with D tentatively TRBD1 (6 bases). The CDR3 length is 15 residues. Per the germline V gene, CDR1 is SGHVS and CDR2 is FNYEAQ. The V and J ends lost 2 bases and 2 bases respectively, with 7 bases between them. The CDR3 region is CASSLQGTGANVLTF. In DNA form, the CDR3 reads TGTGCCAGCAGCTTACAGGGGACTGGGGCCAACGTCCTGACTTTC.

The chain recombines TRBV27 with TRBJ2-7; D possibly corresponds to TRBD1 (6 bases). Germline CDR1 and CDR2: MNHEY and SMNVEV (reference sequence). V was clipped by 4 bases and J by 0 bases, with 19 bases between them. CDR3 length equals 17 residues. CDR3 in amino acids: CASSSPHGQSSSYEQYF. The CDR3, as DNA: TGTGCCAGCAGTTCGCCCCACGGACAGTCAAGCTCCTACGAGCAGTACTTC.

V gene TRBV28 combines with J gene TRBJ1-2, with D uncertain. The CDR3 runs to 17 residues. The germline gives CDR1 MDHEN, CDR2 SYDVKM. The V end lost 3 bases, the J end lost 0 bases, and 17 bases lay between the germline ends. CDR3 in amino acids: CASSFPGWRRANYGYTF. CDR3 coding DNA: TGTGCCAGCAGTTTCCCTGGATGGCGGCGAGCTAACTATGGCTACACCTTC.

Details on this clone: In the same sample, other DNA sequences code for this CDR3. This chain connects TRBV3-1 (or the pseudogene TRBV3-2) to TRBJ2-5, with 9 bases matching TRBD2. Unmatched junction bases numbered 4, after V lost 3 bases and J lost 5 bases. CDR1 and CDR2 (germline): LGHDT, YNNKEL (reference sequence). The CDR3 has 14 amino acids. The CDR3 protein is CASSQRGGLETQYF. Written as DNA, the CDR3 is TGTGCCAGCAGCCAGCGGGGGGGCCTGGAGACCCAGTACTTC.

This rearrangement joins TRBV10-1 to TRBJ1-1; 7 bases map to TRBD1. Germline CDR1 and CDR2: WNHNN and SYGVQD (reference sequence). Trimming removed 2 bases from V and 1 base from J; junction bases left unmatched: 7. The CDR3 covers 16 residues. In DNA form, the CDR3 reads TGCGCCAGCAGTGAGAAAGGGGGCGAGGGGAACACTGAAGCTTTCTTT. Protein sequence: CASSEKGGEGNTEAFF.

This clone has just a few counts. The rearrangement links TRBV5-6 to TRBJ2-1; 8 bases map to TRBD2. V shed 6 bases and J 9 bases; nucleotides not matched to a gene: 11. CDR1 is SGHDT, CDR2 YYEEEE, per germline. The CDR3 spans 14 residues. The CDR3 DNA sequence: TGTGCCAGCACCCTTGCCGGGGGGGCTCTTGAGCAGTTCTTC. It yields the protein CASTLAGGALEQFF.

The V call is TRBV5-8, the J call TRBJ2-1, with 9 positions matching TRBD2. The V segment lost 2 bases and the J segment 8 bases; nucleotides outside the gene matches: 5. The CDR3 spans 14 residues. Germline loops: CDR1 SGHTS, CDR2 YDEGEE. DNA of the CDR3: TGTGCCAGCAGCTTCGCGGGGGGGGCCTATGAGCAGTTCTTC. This translates into CASSFAGGAYEQFF. Complete variable domain (other parts from reference TRBV5-8 and TRBJ2-1): EAGVTQSPTHLIKTRGQQATLRCSPISGHTSVYWYQQALGLGLQFLLWYDEGEERNRGNFPPRFSGRQFPNYSSELNVNALELEDSALYLCASSFAGGAYEQFFGPGTRLTVL.

The rearrangement links TRBV7-2 to TRBJ2-1, with TRBD2 matching over 10 bases. The ends lost 3 bases at V and 8 bases at J; junction bases unmatched: 4. The germline CDR1 and CDR2 sequences are SGHTA and FQGNSA. This CDR3 has 14 amino acids. CDR3 sequence reads: CASSFYLAGDEQFF. As DNA, the CDR3 is TGTGCCAGCAGCTTTTACCTAGCGGGGGATGAGCAGTTCTTC.

The genes are TRBV4-2 and TRBJ2-4; no clear D. Germline V gene data show CDR1 as LGHNA and CDR2 as YNFKEQ. This CDR3 contains 15 residues. Trimming shortened V by 3 bases and J by 0 bases, and 9 bases separated the two germline ends. The CDR3 loop reads CASSQDRLAKNIQYF. Here the CDR3 DNA reads TGTGCCAGCAGCCAGGATAGACTAGCCAAAAACATTCAGTACTTC.

This CDR3 reads CASSIGGTINQPQHF. The CDR3 DNA reads TGTGCCAGTAGTATAGGAGGGACAATCAATCAGCCCCAGCATTTT. The chain combines TRBV19 with TRBJ1-5, with D possibly matching TRBD1 (6 bases). V was clipped by 1 base and J by 3 bases, with 10 bases between them. The CDR3 contains 15 residues. Germline CDR1 and CDR2: LNHDA and SQIVND (reference sequence).

The J gene is TRBJ2-7, the V gene TRBV5-4; 8 bases fit TRBD1. From germline, CDR1 is SGHNT and CDR2 YYREEE (reference sequence). Unmatched junction bases numbered 7, after V lost 5 bases and J lost 3 bases. This CDR3 contains 14 residues. This chain's CDR3 is CASSRPGQVYEQYF. The CDR3, as DNA: TGTGCCAGCAGTCGACCGGGACAGGTCTACGAGCAGTACTTC.

The rearrangement links TRBV27 to TRBJ1-4; D perhaps matches TRBD1 (6 bases). The CDR3 contains 15 residues. Germline CDR1 reads MNHEY; CDR2 reads SMNVEV (reference sequence). The ends were cut back, 5 bases at V and 3 bases at J, with 13 bases in the middle. The CDR3 here is CASSLQGLANEKLFF. CDR3 DNA sequence: TGTGCCAGCAGTCTCCAGGGGCTTGCTAATGAAAAACTGTTTTTT. The variable domain in full, completed from reference TRBV27 and TRBJ1-4, reads EAQVTQNPRYLITVTGKKLTVTCSQNMNHEYMSWYRQDPGLGLRQIYYSMNVEVTDKGDVPEGYKVSRKEKRNFPLILESPSPNQTSLYFCASSLQGLANEKLFFGSGTQLSVL.

This clone was detected only a few times. The chain couples TRBV7-8 to TRBJ1-3; perhaps TRBD1 as D (6 bases). Trimming shortened V by 0 bases and J by 4 bases, and 10 bases separated the two germline ends. CDR1 is SGHVS, CDR2 FQNEAQ, per germline. The CDR3 length is 15 residues. The CDR3 DNA reads TGTGCCAGCAGCTTAGCCAGGGGCACAGGAAACACCATATATTTT. Translating it yields CASSLARGTGNTIYF.

The chain joins TRBV5-4 to TRBJ2-1; a possible D gene is TRBD2 (5 bases). This CDR3 contains 14 residues. V was trimmed by 3 bases and J by 0 bases, leaving 7 bases between them. Germline values: CDR1 SGHNT, CDR2 YYREEE (reference sequence). The CDR3 coding sequence is TGTGCCAGCAGCTCCAGCGGCTCCTACAATGAGCAGTTCTTC. This sequence encodes CASSSSGSYNEQFF.

This chain connects TRBV6-5 to TRBJ1-4; 9 nucleotides agree with TRBD1. Germline trimming cut 6 bases from V and 7 bases from J; bases unmatched to any gene: 9. This CDR3 comprises 15 residues. CDR1 and CDR2 from the germline V gene are MNHEY and SVGAGI. The CDR3 is CASRGSGQGGEKLFF. CDR3 in DNA: TGTGCCAGCAGGGGATCGGGACAGGGTGGTGAAAAACTGTTTTTT.

In this sample, this clone turned up a few times. V is TRBV2 and J is TRBJ1-5, with a tentative D call TRBD1 (5 bases). CDR1 is SNHLY and CDR2 is FYNNEI in the germline V gene. Deletions cut 1 base from V and 1 base from J, with 11 bases between. The CDR3 is 16 amino acids. CDR3 bases: TGTGCCAGCAGTGAAGTAGGGGCCGACAGCAATCAGCCCCAGCATTTT. Amino acid sequence: CASSEVGADSNQPQHF.